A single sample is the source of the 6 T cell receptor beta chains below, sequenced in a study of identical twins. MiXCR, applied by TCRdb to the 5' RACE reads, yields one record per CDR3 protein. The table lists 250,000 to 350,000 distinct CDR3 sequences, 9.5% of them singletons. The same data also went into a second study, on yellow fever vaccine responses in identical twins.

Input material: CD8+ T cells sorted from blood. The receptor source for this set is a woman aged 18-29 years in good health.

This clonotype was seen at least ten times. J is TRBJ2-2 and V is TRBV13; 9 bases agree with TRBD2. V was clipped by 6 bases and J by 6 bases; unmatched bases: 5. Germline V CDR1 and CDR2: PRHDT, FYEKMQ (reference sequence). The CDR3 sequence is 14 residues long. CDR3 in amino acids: CASRATSGPGELFF. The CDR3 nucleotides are TGTGCCAGCAGAGCGACTAGCGGACCCGGGGAGCTGTTTTTT.

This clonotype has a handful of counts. The CDR3 coding sequence is TGCAGTGCTAGGGGCCGGGTCGCAGGGGGCCCCGAGCAGTACTTC. It specifies CSARGRVAGGPEQYF. The chain employs TRBV20-1 and TRBJ2-7; 8 bases fit TRBD1. CDR1 and CDR2 from the germline V gene are DFQATT and SNEGSKA (reference sequence). This CDR3 has 15 amino acids. Unmatched junction bases numbered 13, after V lost 3 bases and J lost 6 bases.

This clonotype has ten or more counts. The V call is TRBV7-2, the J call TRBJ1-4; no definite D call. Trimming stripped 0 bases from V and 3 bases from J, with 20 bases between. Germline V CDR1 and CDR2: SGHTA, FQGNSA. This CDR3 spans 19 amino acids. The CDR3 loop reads CASSLAPREILHPNEKLFF. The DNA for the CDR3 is TGTGCCAGCAGCTTAGCCCCCCGGGAAATATTGCATCCTAATGAAAAACTGTTTTTT.

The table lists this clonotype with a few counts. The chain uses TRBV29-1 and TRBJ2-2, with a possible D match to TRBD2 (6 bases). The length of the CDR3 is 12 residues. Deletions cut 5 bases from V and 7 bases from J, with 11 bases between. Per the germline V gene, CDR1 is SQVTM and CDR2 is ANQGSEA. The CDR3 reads CSVLAAGGELFF. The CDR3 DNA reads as TGCAGCGTTTTAGCGGCAGGCGGGGAGCTGTTTTTT.

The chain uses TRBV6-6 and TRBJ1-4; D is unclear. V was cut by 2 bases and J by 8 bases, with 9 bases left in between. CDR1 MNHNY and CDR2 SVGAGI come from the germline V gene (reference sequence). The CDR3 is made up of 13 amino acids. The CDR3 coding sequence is TGTGCCAGCAGTTACACCTTAACAGAAAAACTGTTTTTT. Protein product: CASSYTLTEKLFF.

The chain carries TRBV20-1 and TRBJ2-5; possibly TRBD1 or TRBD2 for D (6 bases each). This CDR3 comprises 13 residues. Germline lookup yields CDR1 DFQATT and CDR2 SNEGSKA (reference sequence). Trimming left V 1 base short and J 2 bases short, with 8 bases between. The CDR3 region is CSARGGGQETQYF. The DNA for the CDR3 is TGCAGTGCTAGAGGAGGGGGGCAAGAGACCCAGTACTTC.